These 4 T cell receptor beta chains were all obtained from the same sample, sequenced in a study of blood T cell repertoires in COVID-19. Generated by immunoSEQ multiplex PCR, the TCRdb table keeps only in-frame clones and is missing some. The table records about 180,000 clones, about 85% of them present only once. Sample: peripheral blood. Receptors were obtained from an elderly woman with acute or convalescent COVID-19.

The V call is TRBV6-5, the J call TRBJ1-1; 7 bases map to TRBD1. Trimming removed 10 bases from V and 6 bases from J; junction bases left unmatched: 11. The CDR3 spans 13 residues. Germline V gene lookup returns CDR1 MNHEY and CDR2 SVGAGI. The CDR3 bases are TGTGCCACCTATTCTCGGGACAGATCTGAAGCTTTCTTT. This gives the protein CATYSRDRSEAFF.

The chain links TRBV30 to TRBJ2-2, with D perhaps TRBD2 (5 bases). This CDR3 has 13 residues. V lost 6 bases and J lost 0, with 8 bases in between. The germline gives CDR1 GTSNPN, CDR2 SVGIG (reference sequence). This CDR3 reads CACRGPNTGELFF. DNA for the CDR3: TGTGCCTGCCGCGGGCCGAACACCGGGGAGCTGTTTTTT.

This clone has just a few counts. In DNA form, the CDR3 reads TGTGCCAGCAGTTATATGGGGGCGCAAGGGGCCAACGTCCTGACTTTC. This gives the protein CASSYMGAQGANVLTF. The chain is built from TRBV6-5 and TRBJ2-6, with a possible D match to TRBD1 (6 bases). This CDR3 region has 16 residues. CDR1 is MNHEY and CDR2 is SVGAGI in the germline V gene. Trimming stripped 3 bases from V and 4 bases from J, with 13 bases between.

The rearrangement uses TRBV25-1 and TRBJ1-5; maybe TRBD1 (5 bases). V lost 4 bases and J lost 9, with 13 bases in between. The germline V gene encodes CDR1 MGHDK and CDR2 SYGVNS. The CDR3 has 13 amino acids. The CDR3 DNA sequence: TGTGCCAGCAGTGCAGGGTTCGGCCGGCCCCAGCATTTT. Translating gives CASSAGFGRPQHF. The full variable domain, rest sourced from reference TRBV25-1 and TRBJ1-5, is EADIYQTPRYLVIGTGKKITLECSQTMGHDKMYWYQQDPGMELHLIHYSYGVNSTEKGDLSSESTVSRIRTEHFPLTLESARPSHTSQYLCASSAGFGRPQHFGDGTRLSIL.